This T cell receptor (beta chain) was captured by sequencing in a study of T cells in localized non-small cell lung cancer. General study findings and limits: Blood T cell density predicted longer survival; adjacent-lung clonality, shorter.

The germline V gene encodes CDR1 MDHEN and CDR2 SYDVKM. V was pared by 4 bases and J by 6 bases, with 10 bases between. The CDR3 is made up of 12 amino acids. In the case of this clone: Its target is not known.

Clones were read by immunoSEQ multiplex PCR, and TCRdb kept only the in-frame ones, dropping some. The table records 870 or so clones, around a fifth of them present only once. The receptor was derived from a male donor older than 55 with stage II squamous cell lung carcinoma. V usage is TRBV28 and J usage is TRBJ2-7; D remains unclear. The material sequenced was normal lung tissue next to the tumor, taken before any cancer treatment. The CDR3 DNA reads as TGTGCCAGCAGTTCCGACCTCCTCGAGCAGTACTTC. Encoded protein: CASSSDLLEQYF.